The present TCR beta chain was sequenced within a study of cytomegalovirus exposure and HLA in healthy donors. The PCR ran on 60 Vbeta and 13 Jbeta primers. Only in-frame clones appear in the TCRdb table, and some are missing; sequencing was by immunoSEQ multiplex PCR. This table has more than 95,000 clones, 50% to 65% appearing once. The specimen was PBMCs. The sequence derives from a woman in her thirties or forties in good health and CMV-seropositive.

The CDR3 region has the DNA TGCGCCAGCAGCCGGGGGGTCGCCACAGATACGCAGTATTTT. It codes for CASSRGVATDTQYF. The genes are TRBV5-1 and TRBJ2-3; 7 nucleotides agree with TRBD2. This CDR3 is 14 amino acids long. The J segment lost 2 bases and the V segment lost 4 bases, leaving 4 bases of the junction unmatched. In germline, CDR1 is SGHRS, CDR2 YFSETQ.